This T cell receptor (beta chain) was captured by sequencing in a study of tumor-infiltrating lymphocytes in primary liver carcinoma. Study details: Each participant had primary liver carcinoma, and surgical resection was the treatment.

This clonotype was counted at least ten times. For blood RNA, unsorted whole blood served as the source, and germline DNA was extracted too. The input was approximately 500 ng total RNA; TCR beta cDNA was made from it with a constant-region primer. Libraries covering TCR beta were generated through three nested multiplex PCR rounds (using a slightly modified ARM-PCR). Both of the initial two PCR rounds ran for around 9 cycles and employed TRBV1-TRBV30 forward primers alongside a C-beta reverse primer. MiXCR, run by TCRdb on the multiplex PCR reads, gives a single entry per CDR3 protein. Among about 320,000 distinct CDR3 sequences, roughly two thirds were seen once, and the ten largest hold roughly 9%. The ends were cut back, 2 bases at V and 7 bases at J, with 18 bases in the middle. Looked up from germline, CDR1 is MNHNY and CDR2 is SVGAGI (reference sequence). This CDR3 contains 16 residues.

The clonotype comes from a man aged 40-55 years with primary liver carcinoma and hepatitis B virus infection. Source material: peripheral blood. This rearrangement joins TRBV6-6 to TRBJ1-5; D unclear. The CDR3 nucleotides read TGTGCCAGCAGTTACCCCAGTGGCGGGGAGGGCCAGCCCCAGCATTTT. It translates to CASSYPSGGEGQPQHF.